This is a list of T cell receptor beta chains from one sample in a study of CD8 T cells in ankylosing spondylitis. Each CDR3 protein gets one entry after TCRdb re-called the 5' RACE reads with MiXCR. In the table there are 250,000 to 300,000 distinct CDR3 sequences, about a sixth of which are singletons. The sequencing sample was made of blood, either unsorted or a sorted T cell fraction (not recorded which). These receptor sequences come from a male donor with ankylosing spondylitis or in good health (not recorded which). Each CDR3 is given with its conserved first and last residue. A D gene is named only where the DNA matches it firmly. Only some rows state a clone size, as once, few, many or a class for expanded clones.

clone size	D gene	V gene	J gene	CDR3 DNA	CDR3 protein
few	TRBD2	TRBV29-1	TRBJ2-3	TGCAGCGTTGAAGTTGGACTAGCTTTGGATACGCAGTATTTT	CSVEVGLALDTQYF
few	.	TRBV20-1	TRBJ1-2	TGCAGTGCTAGAGCCCCACACCCGGGAGTGGGACATGGCTACACCTTC	CSARAPHPGVGHGYTF
.	.	TRBV11-2	TRBJ2-5	TGTGCCAGCAGCTTAGGGGTTCAGGAGACCCAGTACTTC	CASSLGVQETQYF
few	TRBD1	TRBV7-2	TRBJ1-2	TGTGCCAGCAGCTTAGCGCCGGGACAGGGGAACTATGGCTACACCTTC	CASSLAPGQGNYGYTF
few	.	TRBV29-1	TRBJ2-2	TGCAGCGTTAGGCCCACAACCGGGGAGCTGTTTTTT	CSVRPTTGELFF
few	TRBD2	TRBV29-1	TRBJ2-7	TGCAGCATCAGACTAGCGGGGGTCTACGAGCAGTACTTC	CSIRLAGVYEQYF
.	.	TRBV29-1	TRBJ2-1	TGCAGCGTCCCGCAAGGAACGGGTGAGCAGTTCTTC	CSVPQGTGEQFF
many	.	TRBV3-1	TRBJ2-3	TGTGCCAGCAGCCAAGGTCTTCGACAGGCGAGCACAGATACGCAGTATTTT	CASSQGLRQASTDTQYF
few	.	TRBV25-1	TRBJ1-1	TGTGCCAGCAGACCGGCGGGGAACACTGAAGCTTTCTTT	CASRPAGNTEAFF
few	.	TRBV7-6	TRBJ1-3	TGTGCCAGCAGCCTTGGGGTCACCGCTCTTTACGACACCATATATTTT	CASSLGVTALYDTIYF
.	.	TRBV27	TRBJ2-7	TGTGCCAGCAGTTTATCGTCCGGAGGGCCCTACGAGCAGTACTTC	CASSLSSGGPYEQYF
.	TRBD1	TRBV10-3	TRBJ1-4	TGTGCCATCAGTGAGGACAGGGCTTCTGAAAAACTGTTTTTT	CAISEDRASEKLFF
few	TRBD2	TRBV4-3	TRBJ2-1	TGCGCCAGCAGCCAAGATGGTGGACTAGCGGGAGGGGGATATGAGCAGTTCTTC	CASSQDGGLAGGGYEQFF
.	.	TRBV11-2	TRBJ2-7	TGTGCCAGCAGCTCGAGGGGCCTCATCGAGCAGTACTTC	CASSSRGLIEQYF
.	TRBD2	TRBV7-9	TRBJ2-1	TGTGCCAGCAGCTTAGTCGTGACTAGCGGCAATGAGCAGTTCTTC	CASSLVVTSGNEQFF
.	.	TRBV3-1	TRBJ2-3	TGTGCCAGCAGCCAAGATGTTACCAAAACATGGCAAGATACGCAGTATTTT	CASSQDVTKTWQDTQYF
few	.	TRBV10-2	TRBJ2-1	TGCGCCAGCAGTGAGTCGTTGGCGGGAATTGTAGATGAGCAGTTCTTC	CASSESLAGIVDEQFF
.	TRBD2	TRBV7-3	TRBJ2-7	TGTGCCAGCAGACCCAGGCGGGAGCACGAGCAGTACTTC	CASRPRREHEQYF
few	TRBD1	TRBV5-4	TRBJ2-5	TGTGCCAGCAGGGATGGGACAGGGTGGGAGACCCAGTACTTC	CASRDGTGWETQYF
few	TRBD2	TRBV7-9	TRBJ2-7	TGTGCCAGCAGCTTCATAGCGGGAGTCAACGAGCAGTACTTC	CASSFIAGVNEQYF
.	.	TRBV28	TRBJ2-7	TGTGCCAGCAGTTTATTTCGGGAAGCAAGCGAGCAGTACTTC	CASSLFREASEQYF
few	.	TRBV2	TRBJ2-1	TGTGCCAGCAGTATACAGAACTACAATGAGCAGTTCTTC	CASSIQNYNEQFF
many	.	TRBV4-1	TRBJ2-7	TGCGCCAGCAGCCAAGAATCCCGGGCAGTCTACGAGCAGTACTTC	CASSQESRAVYEQYF
.	.	TRBV4-1	TRBJ1-1	TGCGCCAGCAGCCAAGATTGGAGGGGTTTGGGCACTGAAGCTTTCTTT	CASSQDWRGLGTEAFF
.	.	TRBV29-1	TRBJ1-2	TGCAGCGTTCCTCAAGCGGGGGAAGCTAACTATGGCTACACCTTC	CSVPQAGEANYGYTF
.	TRBD2	TRBV29-1	TRBJ2-1	TGCAGCGTTGTTGGCCTAGCGGGAGGCAATGAGCAGTTCTTC	CSVVGLAGGNEQFF
large	.	TRBV27	TRBJ2-3	TGTGCCAGCAGTTTGGTGGGAGGTACCCAGCCCACAGATACGCAGTATTTT	CASSLVGGTQPTDTQYF
.	.	TRBV5-1	TRBJ2-7	TGCGCCAGCAGCTTGGATGCAACCTACGAGCAGTACTTC	CASSLDATYEQYF
many	.	TRBV12-3/TRBV12-4	TRBJ2-1	TGTGCCAGCACCTATAACGGGAGAGATGAGCAGTTCTTC	CASTYNGRDEQFF
few	.	TRBV20-1	TRBJ2-2	TGCAGTGCAAACCAAAAGTATACCGGGGAGCTGTTTTTT	CSANQKYTGELFF
.	.	TRBV21-1	TRBJ2-7	TGTGCCAGCAGCAAAGCGTACCCGGGACAGGGAAAATGCAAGCAGTACTTC	CASSKAYPGQGKCKQYF
.	.	TRBV7-9	TRBJ2-3	TGTGCCAGCAGGGCCGGGAGCTACACAGATACGCAGTATTTT	CASRAGSYTDTQYF
.	.	TRBV20-1	TRBJ2-7	TGCAGTGCTAGAGGCACAACTACCTACGAGCAGTACTTC	CSARGTTTYEQYF
.	.	TRBV15	TRBJ2-3	TGTGCCACCAGCAGGACGGATAGCACAGATACGCAGTATTTT	CATSRTDSTDTQYF
.	.	TRBV7-9	TRBJ2-7	TGTGCCAGCAGCTTAGATTGGGGCTACGAGCAGTACTTC	CASSLDWGYEQYF
.	.	TRBV7-2	TRBJ2-2	TGTGCCAGCAGCTTCCCCGAGAGGGGCTCTTACACCGGGGAGCTGTTTTTT	CASSFPERGSYTGELFF
.	.	TRBV4-1	TRBJ1-6	TGCGCCAGCAGTCTAAGACAGGACAGCTCCTATAATTCACCCCTCCACTTT	CASSLRQDSSYNSPLHF
few	.	TRBV4-3	TRBJ2-3	TGCGCCAGCAGCCATTCCTACTTCCATACGCAGTATTTT	CASSHSYFHTQYF
.	TRBD2	TRBV4-1	TRBJ2-3	TGCGCCAGCAGCCAAGAGACAGCGGGAGGCTCTCCCGGTGATACGCAGTATTTT	CASSQETAGGSPGDTQYF
few	.	TRBV7-2	TRBJ2-7	TGTGCCAGCAGCTTAGCGGCCTCGAGCGAGCAGTACTTC	CASSLAASSEQYF
.	.	TRBV12-3/TRBV12-4	TRBJ2-2	TGTGCCACCAACGGGGACACCGGGGAGCTGTTTTTT	CATNGDTGELFF
.	TRBD1	TRBV11-2	TRBJ2-6	TGTGCCAGCAGCTCACTCGCTCAGGGGGACGGCTCTGGGGCCAACGTCCTGACTTTC	CASSSLAQGDGSGANVLTF
.	TRBD2	TRBV28	TRBJ2-2	TGTGCCAGCAGTTTCCTAAGCGGGAGTGCCGGGGAGCTGTTTTTT	CASSFLSGSAGELFF
.	TRBD2	TRBV4-2	TRBJ2-1	TGTGCCAGCAGCCGAGCCGGGACTAGCGGGCACAATGAGCAGTTCTTC	CASSRAGTSGHNEQFF
few	TRBD2	TRBV27	TRBJ2-1	TGTGCCAGCAGACTAGCGGGGTTCTATGAGCAGTTCTTC	CASRLAGFYEQFF
.	.	TRBV6-2/TRBV6-3	TRBJ2-3	TGTGCCAGCAGCGCGCTGAGGACGGCCCGGAGCACAGATACGCAGTATTTT	CASSALRTARSTDTQYF
.	TRBD1	TRBV4-3	TRBJ1-6	TGCGCCAGCAGCCAAGGGACAGGGAAGAGTTCACCCCTCCACTTT	CASSQGTGKSSPLHF
.	.	TRBV2	TRBJ2-1	TGTGCCAGCAGTACTCCTCTAGCGCTAAGCTCCTACAATGAGCAGTTCTTC	CASSTPLALSSYNEQFF
.	.	TRBV20-1	TRBJ2-1	TGCAGTGCTAGAGATGACGGGGGTACCTACAATGAGCAGTTCTTC	CSARDDGGTYNEQFF
.	.	TRBV3-1	TRBJ2-5	TGTGCCAGCAGCCCCTTTTCGGGAGAACAAGAGACCCAGTACTTC	CASSPFSGEQETQYF
.	TRBD1	TRBV25-1	TRBJ2-5	TGTGCCAGCAGTGAAACAGGGGGTGAGGAGACCCAGTACTTC	CASSETGGEETQYF
.	.	TRBV28	TRBJ2-7	TGTGCCAGCAGATCCGGCTCCTACGAGCAGTACTTC	CASRSGSYEQYF
many	.	TRBV29-1	TRBJ2-2	TGCAGCGTTGAGGGGACGGGAGTGTTTGGCACCGGGGAGCTGTTTTTT	CSVEGTGVFGTGELFF
few	.	TRBV5-1	TRBJ2-5	TGCGCCAGCAGACAGACAAGCAAAGAGACCCAGTACTTC	CASRQTSKETQYF
.	TRBD1	TRBV27	TRBJ2-7	TGTGCCAGCATGCTTTCAGGGGGCTTCTACGAGCAGTACTTC	CASMLSGGFYEQYF
many	TRBD1	TRBV20-1	TRBJ2-7	TGCAGTGCTGGATCGACAGGGCTTTCCTACGAGCAGTACTTC	CSAGSTGLSYEQYF
.	.	TRBV15	TRBJ2-2	TGTGCCACCAGCGTCTCTCCCTCGGGAGCGAACACCGGGGAGCTGTTTTTT	CATSVSPSGANTGELFF
.	TRBD2	TRBV10-3	TRBJ2-1	TGTGCCATCAGTGACGACGGACTAGCGGGAGAAGGGGCCGAGCAGTTCTTC	CAISDDGLAGEGAEQFF
few	.	TRBV12-3/TRBV12-4	TRBJ2-7	TGTGCCAGCAGTTTAAGTGACAGAGCCTACGAGCAGTACTTC	CASSLSDRAYEQYF